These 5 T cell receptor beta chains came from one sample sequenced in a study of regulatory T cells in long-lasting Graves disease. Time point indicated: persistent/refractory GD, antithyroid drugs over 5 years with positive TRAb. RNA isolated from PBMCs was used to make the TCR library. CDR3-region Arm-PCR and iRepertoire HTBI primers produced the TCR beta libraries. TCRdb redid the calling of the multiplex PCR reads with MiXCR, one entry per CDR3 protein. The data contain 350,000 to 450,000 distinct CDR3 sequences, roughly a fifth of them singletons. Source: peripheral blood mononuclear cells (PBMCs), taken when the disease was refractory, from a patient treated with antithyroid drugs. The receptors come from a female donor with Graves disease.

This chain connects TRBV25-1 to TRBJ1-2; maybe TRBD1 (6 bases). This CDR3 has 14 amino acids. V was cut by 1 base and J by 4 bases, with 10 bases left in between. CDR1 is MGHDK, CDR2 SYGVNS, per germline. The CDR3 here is CASSEFWDTYGYTF. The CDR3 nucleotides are TGTGCCAGCAGTGAATTTTGGGACACCTATGGCTACACCTTC.

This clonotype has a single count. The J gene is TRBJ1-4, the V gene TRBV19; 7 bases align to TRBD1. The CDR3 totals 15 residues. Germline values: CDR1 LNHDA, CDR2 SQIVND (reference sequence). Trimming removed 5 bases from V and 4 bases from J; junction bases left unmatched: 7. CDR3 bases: TGTGCCAGTAGTCACCGGACAGGCCTTAATGAAAAACTGTTTTTT. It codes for CASSHRTGLNEKLFF. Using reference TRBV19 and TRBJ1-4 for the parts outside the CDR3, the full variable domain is DGGITQSPKYLFRKEGQNVTLSCEQNLNHDAMYWYRQDPGQGLRLIYYSQIVNDFQKGDIAEGYSVSREKKESFPLTVTSAQKNPTAFYLCASSHRTGLNEKLFFGSGTQLSVL.

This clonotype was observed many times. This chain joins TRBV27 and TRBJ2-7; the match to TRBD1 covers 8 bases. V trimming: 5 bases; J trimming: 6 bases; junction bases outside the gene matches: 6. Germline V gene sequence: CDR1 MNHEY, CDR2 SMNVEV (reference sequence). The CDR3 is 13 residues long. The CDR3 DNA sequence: TGTGCCAGCAGTCCAGGGACAGGCGGCGAGCAGTACTTC. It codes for CASSPGTGGEQYF.

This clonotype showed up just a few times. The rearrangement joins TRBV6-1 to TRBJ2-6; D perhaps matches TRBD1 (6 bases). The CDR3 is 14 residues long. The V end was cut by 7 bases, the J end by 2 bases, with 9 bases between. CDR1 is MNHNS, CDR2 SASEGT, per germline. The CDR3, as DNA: TGTGCCAGCATAAACAGGGCTGGGGCCAACGTCCTGACTTTC. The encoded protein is CASINRAGANVLTF.

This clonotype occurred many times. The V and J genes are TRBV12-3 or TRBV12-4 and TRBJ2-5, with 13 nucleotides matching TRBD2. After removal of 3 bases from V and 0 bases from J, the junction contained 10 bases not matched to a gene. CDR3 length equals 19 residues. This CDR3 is CASSFSGLAGEKYQETQYF. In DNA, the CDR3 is TGTGCCAGCAGTTTCTCCGGACTAGCGGGAGAGAAGTACCAAGAGACCCAGTACTTC.